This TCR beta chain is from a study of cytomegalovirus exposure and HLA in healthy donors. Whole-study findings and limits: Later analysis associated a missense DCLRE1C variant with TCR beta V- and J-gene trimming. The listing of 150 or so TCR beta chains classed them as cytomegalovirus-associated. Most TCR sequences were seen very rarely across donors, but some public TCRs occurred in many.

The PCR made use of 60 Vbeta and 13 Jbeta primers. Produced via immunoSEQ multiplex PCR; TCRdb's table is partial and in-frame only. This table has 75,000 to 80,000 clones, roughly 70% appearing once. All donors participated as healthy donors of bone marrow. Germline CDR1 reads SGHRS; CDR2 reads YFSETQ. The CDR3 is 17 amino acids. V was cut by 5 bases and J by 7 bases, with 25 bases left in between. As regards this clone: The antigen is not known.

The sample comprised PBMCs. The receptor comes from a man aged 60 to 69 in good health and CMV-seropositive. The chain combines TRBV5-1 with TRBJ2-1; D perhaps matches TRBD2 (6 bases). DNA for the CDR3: TGCGCCAGCAGTGAGATGGCCGGTTACCTTAGCGGAAATGAGCAGTTCTTC. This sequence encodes CASSEMAGYLSGNEQFF.